This TCR beta chain was obtained from a study of cytomegalovirus exposure and HLA in healthy donors. Study results and limitations: Several of the most significant clusters appeared, in a later analysis, to be linked to common viral pathogens. According to reports, the classifier identified cytomegalovirus status with high specificity and sensitivity.

Per germline, CDR1 SGHRS and CDR2 YFSETQ. Trimming took 3 bases from V and 4 from J; bases not matched to a gene: 7. CDR3 size: 15 residues. As concerns this clone: The antigen is not known.

The PCR had 60 Vbeta and 13 Jbeta primers. Assay: immunoSEQ multiplex PCR; the TCRdb copy retains only in-frame clones and omits some. The table has about 180,000 clones, 79% seen once. Sequencing was performed on PBMCs. This receptor was taken from a woman in her thirties or forties in good health and CMV-seronegative. The chain carries TRBV5-1 and TRBJ2-1, with TRBD2 matching over 7 bases. The CDR3 DNA reads as TGCGCCAGCAGCTCCTCAAGCGGGATTTACAATGAGCAGTTCTTC. This gives the protein CASSSSSGIYNEQFF.